These T cell receptor beta chains were read from a single sample in a study of blood T cell repertoires in COVID-19. Profiling relied on immunoSEQ multiplex PCR, and the TCRdb table lists in-frame clones only, not all of them. This sample has roughly 200,000 clones, with more than 75% found just once. The specimen was PBMCs or T cells enriched from blood (not recorded which). These receptors all come from a man in his thirties or forties in a cohort exposed to, infected with or recovered from COVID-19 (not recorded which). CDR3s include the opening cysteine and the closing phenylalanine or tryptophan. Each record gives: clone size, V gene, J gene, CDR3 length, D gene, CDR3 protein, CDR3 DNA. D genes are given only for firm matches. Size values are once, few and many counts, or a class for expanded clones, and some rows have none.

few	TRBV19	TRBJ2-3	16	TRBD2	CASKYRDLAVTDTQYF	TGTGCCAGTAAATATAGAGACCTAGCGGTCACAGATACGCAGTATTTT
-	TRBV4-2	TRBJ2-7	14	-	CASSQERLVYEQYF	TGTGCCAGCAGCCAAGAGAGGCTAGTCTACGAGCAGTACTTC
-	TRBV5-4	TRBJ2-2	14	-	CASRQDPGTGELFF	TGTGCCAGCAGACAGGACCCTGGGACCGGGGAGCTGTTTTTT
few	TRBV9	TRBJ2-1	11	-	CASSVRDEQFF	TGTGCCAGCAGCGTCAGGGATGAGCAGTTCTTC
-	TRBV6-4	TRBJ2-5	13	-	CASSVSSEETQYF	TGTGCCAGCAGTGTTTCTAGCGAGGAGACCCAGTACTTC
-	TRBV28	TRBJ1-1	13	-	CASSWFGDTEAFF	TGTGCCAGCAGTTGGTTCGGGGACACTGAAGCTTTCTTT
-	TRBV18	TRBJ2-7	14	-	CASSRPAVSYEQYF	TGTGCCAGCTCACGGCCAGCGGTCTCCTACGAGCAGTACTTC
-	TRBV9	TRBJ2-7	14	-	CASSVGWGQDEQYF	TGTGCCAGCAGCGTAGGATGGGGGCAAGACGAGCAGTACTTC
-	TRBV28	TRBJ2-4	14	-	CASSVPRRRNIQYF	TGTGCCAGCTCCGTGCCAAGGAGGCGAAACATTCAGTACTTC
-	TRBV7-6	TRBJ2-7	16	-	CASSLASTGGPYEQYF	TGTGCCAGCAGCTTAGCTTCCACGGGGGGCCCCTACGAGCAGTACTTC
-	TRBV28	TRBJ1-1	14	TRBD1	CASSARGRWTEAFF	TGTGCCAGCAGTGCGAGGGGGCGTTGGACTGAAGCTTTCTTT
-	TRBV20-1	TRBJ1-1	17	-	CSASGQVTLLTRFVAFF	TGCAGTGCTAGTGGCCAGGTTACACTTCTGACCCGGTTTGTAGCTTTCTTT
-	TRBV5-1	TRBJ2-7	16	TRBD2	CASSLTFLGRNYEQYF	TGCGCCAGCAGCCTGACTTTTCTCGGGAGGAATTACGAGCAGTACTTC
-	TRBV27	TRBJ2-7	14	TRBD1	CASWLGTGVFEQYF	TGTGCCAGCTGGCTAGGGACAGGGGTGTTCGAGCAGTACTTC
-	TRBV11-2	TRBJ2-7	15	TRBD2	CASSILAGLSYEQYF	TGTGCCAGCAGCATACTAGCGGGGCTTTCTTACGAGCAGTACTTC
-	TRBV28	TRBJ2-3	13	-	CASSLSLGDTQYF	TGTGCCAGCAGTTTATCGCTGGGCGATACGCAGTATTTT
once	TRBV10-3	TRBJ1-2	13	-	CAISETTVYGYTF	TGTGCCATCAGTGAGACGACAGTCTATGGCTACACCTTC
-	TRBV2	TRBJ2-1	14	TRBD1	CASSEWTGADEQFF	TGTGCCAGCAGTGAATGGACAGGGGCTGATGAGCAGTTCTTC
-	TRBV7-6	TRBJ1-1	15	TRBD1	CASSLGGTGNTEAFF	TGTGCCAGCAGCTTAGGTGGGACAGGGAACACTGAAGCTTTCTTT
-	TRBV28	TRBJ1-5	14	-	CASSPGVFNQPQHF	TGTGCCAGCTCGCCGGGGGTCTTCAATCAGCCCCAGCATTTT
-	TRBV6-1	TRBJ2-3	13	-	CASSDQDLDTQYF	TGTGCCAGCAGTGATCAAGACTTAGATACGCAGTATTTT
-	TRBV3-1/TRBV3-2	TRBJ2-1	17	-	CASSPNRAGGSYNEQFF	TGTGCCAGCAGCCCAAACAGGGCTGGGGGATCCTACAATGAGCAGTTCTTC
-	TRBV28	TRBJ2-6	18	-	CASSLLRVVYSGANVLTF	TGTGCCAGCAGTTTGCTCAGGGTCGTTTACTCTGGGGCCAACGTCCTGACTTTC
-	TRBV28	TRBJ2-7	11	-	CASSLTGEQYF	TGTGCCAGCAGCTTGACGGGGGAGCAGTACTTC
few	TRBV28	TRBJ2-7	14	-	CATTRGGGPYEQYF	TGTGCCACAACCCGGGGAGGCGGGCCATACGAGCAGTACTTC
-	TRBV28	TRBJ1-3	16	TRBD1	CASSLEGQGVGNTIYF	TGTGCCAGCAGTTTAGAGGGACAGGGGGTTGGAAACACCATATATTTT
-	TRBV11-3	TRBJ2-1	13	-	CASSSEARVEQFF	TGTGCCAGCAGCTCAGAGGCCAGGGTAGAGCAGTTCTTC
-	TRBV29-1	TRBJ2-1	15	TRBD2	CSVWGLAGEGNEQFF	TGCAGCGTCTGGGGACTAGCGGGAGAGGGCAATGAGCAGTTCTTC
-	TRBV5-5	TRBJ2-3	14	-	CASSTTGGPDTQYF	TGTGCCAGCAGCACCACCGGGGGGCCAGATACGCAGTATTTT
-	TRBV6-2/TRBV6-3	TRBJ1-1	13	-	CASSYSSTAQAFF	TGTGCCAGCAGTTACTCGTCGACAGCTCAAGCTTTCTTT
-	TRBV29-1	TRBJ1-4	16	TRBD1	CSVEGQGARANEKLFF	TGCAGCGTTGAGGGGCAGGGGGCGCGAGCTAATGAAAAACTGTTTTTT
-	TRBV6-2/TRBV6-3	TRBJ2-3	13	-	CASSYASPDTQYF	TGTGCCAGCAGTTACGCGTCCCCAGATACGCAGTATTTT
-	TRBV5-4	TRBJ2-7	13	TRBD1	CASSWDRSYEQYF	TGTGCCAGCAGCTGGGACAGGTCCTACGAGCAGTACTTC
-	TRBV24-1	TRBJ2-1	13	TRBD2	CATGEGSYNEQFF	TGTGCCACCGGGGAGGGCTCCTACAATGAGCAGTTCTTC
-	TRBV19	TRBJ1-1	12	TRBD1	CASSPDRVEAFF	TGTGCCAGTAGTCCCGACAGGGTTGAAGCTTTCTTT
-	TRBV7-9	TRBJ2-5	15	-	CASSDFGGRGETQYF	TGTGCCAGCAGCGACTTTGGGGGCCGTGGAGAGACCCAGTACTTC
-	TRBV7-3	TRBJ1-3	14	TRBD1	CASSRGTGGNTIYF	TGTGCCAGCAGCCGAGGGACAGGGGGAAACACCATATATTTT
-	TRBV28	TRBJ1-5	15	TRBD1	CASFPTGRYRQPQHF	TGTGCCAGCTTCCCGACAGGGAGGTATCGTCAGCCCCAGCATTTT
few	TRBV19	TRBJ1-2	14	-	CASRPFRANYGYTF	TGTGCCAGTAGGCCCTTCAGGGCGAACTATGGCTACACCTTC
once	TRBV7-9	TRBJ2-1	14	TRBD2	CASSLVAGAIEQFF	TGTGCCAGCAGCTTAGTAGCGGGAGCGATTGAGCAGTTCTTC
-	TRBV27	TRBJ1-5	14	-	CASSLLDSNQPQHF	TGTGCCAGCAGTTTATTAGATAGCAATCAGCCCCAGCATTTT
-	TRBV10-3	TRBJ1-1	11	-	CAIRDQTEAFF	TGTGCCATCAGAGATCAGACTGAAGCTTTCTTT
-	TRBV5-1	TRBJ2-7	14	TRBD1	CASSPGQGALEQYF	TGCGCCAGCAGTCCCGGACAGGGGGCGCTTGAGCAGTACTTC
-	TRBV7-9	TRBJ1-1	15	-	CASSLGRGAVIEAFF	TGTGCCAGCAGCCTGGGTCGGGGGGCCGTGATTGAAGCTTTCTTT
-	TRBV6-5	TRBJ2-7	14	-	CASSSAGSSYEQYF	TGTGCCAGCAGTTCGGCGGGGTCCTCCTACGAGCAGTACTTC
-	TRBV19	TRBJ2-7	15	TRBD1	CASSHRDRNSYEQYF	TGTGCCAGTAGCCACAGGGACAGAAACTCCTACGAGCAGTACTTC
few	TRBV6-5	TRBJ2-3	16	TRBD2	CASSYDGGGWTDTQYF	TGTGCCAGCAGTTACGACGGGGGGGGCTGGACAGATACGCAGTATTTT
-	TRBV28	TRBJ1-5	13	-	CASTRSSNQPQHF	TGTGCCAGCACCAGATCGAGCAATCAGCCCCAGCATTTT
-	TRBV4-3	TRBJ1-3	16	-	CASSLNRRVLRNTIYF	TGCGCCAGCAGCCTAAACCGACGGGTTTTAAGAAACACCATATATTTT
-	TRBV7-9	TRBJ2-1	14	-	CASKATGTYNEQFF	TGTGCCAGCAAGGCTACAGGGACCTACAATGAGCAGTTCTTC